This TCR beta chain was recorded in a study of T cells in narcolepsy. The overall study: Patients with NT1 or NT2 and healthy control donors were enrolled. General study results and limits: Autoreactive HCRT-specific and TRIB2-specific clonotypes were marked in same-patient CSF-versus-blood CD4+ comparisons. In some patient and control memory CD4+ samples, autoreactive clones were absent. Autoreactive clonotypes reportedly recurred in blood of same and different patients, not controls.

A remark on this clone: Its cognate antigen is unknown.

Assay: immunoSEQ multiplex PCR; the TCRdb copy retains only in-frame clones and omits some. The sample holds about 33,000 clones; about nine tenths are singletons and the top ten take approximately 1.2%. Trimming left V 2 bases short and J 0 bases short, with 12 bases between. The CDR3 runs 16 residues. Germline assignment: CDR1 SGHDT and CDR2 YYEEEE. The material sequenced was CD45RA- memory CD4+ T cells from PBMCs. V usage is TRBV5-6 and J usage is TRBJ2-4; weak D call: TRBD1 (5 bases). This clonotype was sampled from a human donor with narcolepsy. The CDR3 here is CASSLRQQAAKNIQYF. The CDR3 nucleotides read TGTGCCAGCAGCTTAAGACAGCAGGCAGCCAAAAACATTCAGTACTTC.